Here is one T cell receptor beta chain with its context. Its antigen is still unknown. The assay was immunoSEQ multiplex PCR, and TCRdb's table has in-frame clones only and misses some. The repertoire holds tens of thousands of clones, with 87% as singletons. The data belong to a study of OX40 agonist ivuxolimab in advanced cancers. General study results and limits: Some patients without response likewise showed low normalized clonal expansion.

The material was CD4+ or CD8+ T cells sorted from blood, obtained in a trial of the OX40 agonist ivuxolimab. The TCR sequence derives from an adult with an advanced solid tumor such as melanoma, head and neck, liver or kidney cancer.

CDR3 residues: CASSPGLAVLNEQFF. CDR3 sequence (DNA): TGTGCCAGCAGCCCCGGACTAGCGGTCCTCAATGAGCAGTTCTTC. The chain combines TRBV6-5 with TRBJ2-1, with TRBD2 identical over 10 bases. Trimming took 6 bases from V and 6 from J; bases not matched to a gene: 8. Germline loops: CDR1 MNHEY, CDR2 SVGAGI. This CDR3 region has 15 residues.